These 12 T cell receptor beta chains came from one sample sequenced in a study of T cells in localized non-small cell lung cancer. Repertoires were generated with immunoSEQ multiplex PCR, while TCRdb's copy carries only in-frame clones and drops some. Here the sample spans tens of thousands of clones, approximately 86% being singletons. This material consisted of PBMCs, taken before any cancer treatment. These receptors were obtained from a man between 35 and 75 years old with stage II lung adenocarcinoma.

The V and J genes are TRBV19 and TRBJ1-4; D is possibly TRBD1 (6 bases). The CDR3 runs 10 residues. V was shortened by 10 bases and J by 13 bases, with 13 bases between the two germline ends. From germline, CDR1 is LNHDA and CDR2 SQIVND (reference sequence). The CDR3 region is CATFGGSLFF. The CDR3 nucleotides are TGTGCCACCTTCGGGGGCTCACTGTTTTTT. The full variable domain, rest sourced from reference TRBV19 and TRBJ1-4, is DGGITQSPKYLFRKEGQNVTLSCEQNLNHDAMYWYRQDPGQGLRLIYYSQIVNDFQKGDIAEGYSVSREKKESFPLTVTSAQKNPTAFYLCATFGGSLFFGSGTQLSVL.

The genes are TRBV9 and TRBJ2-2, with D perhaps matching TRBD2 (5 bases). V was cut by 0 bases and J by 7 bases, with 19 bases left in between. CDR3 length: 17 residues. The germline gives CDR1 SGDLS, CDR2 YYNGEE. The CDR3 here is CASSVEGLLEANGELFF. The CDR3 DNA follows: TGTGCCAGCAGCGTAGAAGGACTCTTAGAGGCTAACGGGGAGCTGTTTTTT.

This CDR3 is CASSPIGAGGPSTGELFF. Written as DNA, the CDR3 is TGTGCCAGCTCACCCATAGGAGCGGGGGGCCCGAGCACCGGGGAGCTGTTTTTT. The chain is built from TRBV18 and TRBJ2-2; 9 bases are a match to TRBD2. CDR1 is KGHSH, CDR2 LQKENI, per germline. The CDR3 spans 18 residues. Germline trimming cut 3 bases from V and 4 bases from J; bases unmatched to any gene: 12.

The genes are TRBV9 and TRBJ2-1, with 8 bases that match TRBD2. V trimming: 0 bases; J trimming: 4 bases; junction bases outside the gene matches: 3. The CDR3 totals 15 residues. Germline V lookup: CDR1 SGDLS, CDR2 YYNGEE. Here the CDR3 reads CASSVDSGVYNEQFF. As DNA, the CDR3 is TGTGCCAGCAGCGTAGATAGCGGGGTGTACAATGAGCAGTTCTTC.

The chain is built from TRBV10-2 and TRBJ1-3, with D possibly TRBD1 on 6 matching bases. This CDR3 has 15 amino acids. Germline V gives CDR1 WSHSY, CDR2 SAAADI. Between the trimmed V and J ends, which lost 3 bases and 8 bases, there was a span of 17 bases. This CDR3 reads CASSEVWGRADTIYF. As DNA, the CDR3 is TGCGCCAGCAGTGAAGTGTGGGGGCGTGCGGACACCATATATTTT.

The chain has TRBV5-1 and TRBJ2-2, with D tentatively TRBD1 (6 bases). The CDR3 runs 15 residues. Trimming removed 3 bases at V and 3 bases at J, with 12 bases between. Germline loops: CDR1 SGHRS, CDR2 YFSETQ. CDR3 in amino acids: CASSSSWTDTGELFF. CDR3 bases: TGCGCCAGCAGCTCTTCCTGGACAGACACCGGGGAGCTGTTTTTT.

V and J are TRBV6-5 and TRBJ2-3, with TRBD1 identical over 7 bases. Trimming took 2 bases from V and 3 from J; bases not matched to a gene: 5. The CDR3 consists of 15 residues. Germline CDR1 MNHEY, CDR2 SVGAGI. CDR3 DNA: TGTGCCAGCAGTTACAGGGGGCGCGTAACAGATACGCAGTATTTT. Translating gives CASSYRGRVTDTQYF.

The chain has TRBV10-2 and TRBJ1-2; TRBD1 agrees at 7 bases. The CDR3 is 14 amino acids. In germline, CDR1 is WSHSY, CDR2 SAAADI. With 0 bases clipped from V and 3 bases from J, the junction kept 1 base outside the gene matches. The CDR3 protein is CASSESGQYYGYTF. The DNA for the CDR3 is TGCGCCAGCAGTGAGTCGGGACAGTACTATGGCTACACCTTC.

The V gene is TRBV2, the J gene TRBJ2-7; D unresolved. Germline V gene sequence: CDR1 SNHLY, CDR2 FYNNEI. The CDR3 has 11 residues. The V end was cut by 4 bases, the J end by 4 bases, with 5 bases between. CDR3 sequence reads: CASSAEYEQYF. CDR3 sequence (DNA): TGTGCCAGCAGTGCAGAGTACGAGCAGTACTTC. The entire variable domain, with the rest obtained from reference TRBV2 and TRBJ2-7, is as follows: EPEVTQTPSHQVTQMGQEVILRCVPISNHLYFYWYRQILGQKVEFLVSFYNNEISEKSEIFDDQFSVERPDGSNFTLKIRSTKLEDSAMYFCASSAEYEQYFGPGTRLTVT.

The chain joins TRBV27 to TRBJ1-2, with unresolved D. V lost 2 bases and J 2 bases, leaving 6 bases between the germline ends. The CDR3 covers 13 residues. The V gene's germline CDR1 is MNHEY and CDR2 SMNVEV (reference sequence). As DNA, the CDR3 is TGTGCCAGCAGTTTAAGGGAGAACTATGGCTACACCTTC. This translates into CASSLRENYGYTF.

The chain couples TRBV28 to TRBJ2-7, with a weak D call TRBD2 (5 bases). The CDR3 has 13 amino acids. The V and J ends lost 4 bases and 6 bases respectively, with 13 bases between them. Germline CDR1 MDHEN, CDR2 SYDVKM. As DNA, the CDR3 is TGTGCCAGCAGTTCCTTCGGACTCCTCGAGCAGTACGTC. Translating gives CASSSFGLLEQYV.

The V and J genes are TRBV2 and TRBJ2-2, with D hard to call. The germline V gene has CDR1 SNHLY and CDR2 FYNNEI. V dropped 4 bases and J dropped 7 bases, with 16 bases sitting between them. The CDR3 has 15 amino acids. CDR3: CASSVRATLGGELFF. The DNA of the CDR3 is TGTGCCAGCAGTGTAAGGGCGACTCTAGGCGGGGAGCTGTTTTTT.